This TCR beta chain was observed in a study of blood T cell repertoires in COVID-19. Study overall: The study drew acute and convalescent COVID-19 samples from the United States, Italy and Spain.

CDR3 length: 15 amino acids. V dropped 3 bases and J dropped 7; count of bases not matched to a gene: 5. Germline V gene sequence: CDR1 KGHDR, CDR2 SFDVKD. Original processing methods: Estimates of nucleated cell counts were drawn from the amplification of reference gene primers. Using immunoSEQ multiplex PCR, the repertoire was profiled, and TCRdb retains in-frame clones only, with some absent. V, J and clone size are taken as reported in that table, and D and trimming were inferred from the DNA itself. The repertoire includes fewer than 250,000 clones, roughly 81% of them detected once, and about 4% sits in the top ten.

The receptor comes from a man aged 50 or older with acute or convalescent COVID-19. Sequences were obtained from peripheral blood. This sequence joins TRBV24-1 and TRBJ1-2, with TRBD1 matching over 12 bases. Written as DNA, the CDR3 is TGTGCCACCAGTGATCCCGGGACAGGGGGCCTTGGCTACACCTTC. This sequence encodes CATSDPGTGGLGYTF.